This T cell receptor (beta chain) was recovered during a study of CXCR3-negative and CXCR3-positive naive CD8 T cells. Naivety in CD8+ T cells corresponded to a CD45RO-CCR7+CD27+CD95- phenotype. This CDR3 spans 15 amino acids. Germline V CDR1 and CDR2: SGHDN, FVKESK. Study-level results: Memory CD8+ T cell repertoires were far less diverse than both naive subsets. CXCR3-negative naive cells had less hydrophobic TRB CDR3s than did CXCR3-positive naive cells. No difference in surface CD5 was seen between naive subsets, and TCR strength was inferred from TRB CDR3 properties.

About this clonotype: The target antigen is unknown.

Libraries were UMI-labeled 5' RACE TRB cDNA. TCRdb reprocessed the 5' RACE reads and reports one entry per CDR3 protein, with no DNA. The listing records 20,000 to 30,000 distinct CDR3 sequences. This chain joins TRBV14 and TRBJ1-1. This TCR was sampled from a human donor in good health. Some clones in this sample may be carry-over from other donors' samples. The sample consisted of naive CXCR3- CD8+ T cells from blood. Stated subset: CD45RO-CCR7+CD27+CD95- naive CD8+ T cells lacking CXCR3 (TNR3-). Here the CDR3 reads CASSQDLGGYTEAFF. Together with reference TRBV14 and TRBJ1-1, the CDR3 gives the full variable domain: EAGVTQFPSHSVIEKGQTVTLRCDPISGHDNLYWYRRVMGKEIKFLLHFVKESKQDESGMPNNRFLAERTGGTYSTLKVQPAELEDSGVYFCASSQDLGGYTEAFFGQGTRLTVV.